Listed below are T cell receptor beta chains from one sample, sequenced in a study of response to subunit inactivated influenza vaccine. In TCRdb, the RT-PCR reads were re-called with MiXCR into one record per CDR3 protein. The table lists about 520,000 distinct CDR3 sequences, approximately 6.9% of them singletons. Sequencing was performed on PBMCs from blood, taken 23 months after vaccination. Receptor source: a man aged 50-75 years who received an inactivated influenza vaccine. Each CDR3 is given with its conserved first and last residue. A D gene is named only where the DNA matches it firmly. Expanded clones get a size class; other rows say once, few or many, or leave the size out.

>TRBD1|TRBV20-1|TRBJ2-7|many
CSPEEGQGIHEQYF
TGCAGTCCAGAGGAGGGACAGGGGATACACGAGCAGTACTTC
>TRBD1|TRBV27|TRBJ2-7|many
CASRRQGALEQYF
TGTGCCAGCAGGAGACAGGGGGCCCTCGAGCAGTACTTC
>-|TRBV9|TRBJ1-2|-
CASSSRGGGNYGYTF
TGTGCCAGCAGCTCGAGAGGGGGGGGGAACTATGGCTACACCTTC
>TRBD1|TRBV7-2|TRBJ2-7|many
CASSADRAYEQYF
TGTGCCAGCAGCGCGGACAGGGCCTACGAGCAGTACTTC
>-|TRBV5-1|TRBJ2-3|many
CASTNEPSRTDTQYF
TGCGCCAGCACCAACGAACCCTCGCGAACAGATACGCAGTATTTT
>-|TRBV6-1|TRBJ2-5|few
CASLLNREETQYF
TGTGCCAGCCTACTTAACCGTGAAGAGACCCAGTACTTC
>TRBD2|TRBV27|TRBJ2-7|-
CASSLSVAGVAEQYF
TGTGCCAGCAGTTTATCGGTAGCGGGAGTAGCCGAGCAGTACTTC
>TRBD1|TRBV18|TRBJ2-5|-
CASSPPPGQIEETQYF
TGTGCCAGCTCACCGCCTCCGGGACAGATTGAGGAGACCCAGTACTTC
>-|TRBV12-3/TRBV12-4|TRBJ1-2|-
CASSLELSYGYTF
TGTGCCAGCAGTTTAGAGCTTAGCTATGGCTACACCTTC
>TRBD2|TRBV10-3|TRBJ2-1|-
CAIRLAGDPMNGQFF
TGTGCCATCCGGTTAGCGGGGGATCCAATGAACGGGCAGTTCTTC
>-|TRBV10-3|TRBJ1-5|many
CAISYTLGQPQHF
TGTGCCATCAGCTATACGCTGGGACAGCCCCAGCATTTT
>-|TRBV11-2|TRBJ2-5|-
CASRTGIGPETQYF
TGTGCCAGCAGAACCGGGATAGGGCCGGAGACCCAGTACTTC
>-|TRBV5-1|TRBJ2-1|-
CASSGTHSSYNEQFF
TGCGCCAGCAGCGGGACACATAGCTCCTACAATGAGCAGTTCTTC
>TRBD2|TRBV20-1|TRBJ2-1|many
CSAKRGVNYNEQFF
TGCAGTGCTAAGCGGGGGGTAAACTACAATGAGCAGTTCTTC
>TRBD1|TRBV12-3/TRBV12-4|TRBJ2-7|many
CASSPGQGVQKQYF
TGTGCCAGCAGTCCGGGACAGGGGGTGCAAAAGCAGTACTTC
>TRBD1|TRBV12-3/TRBV12-4|TRBJ1-2|few
CASSARGRGREGYTF
TGTGCCAGCAGTGCCAGGGGCAGGGGGCGAGAGGGCTACACCTTC
>-|TRBV4-1|TRBJ2-5|few
CASSQGGLGETQYF
TGCGCCAGCAGCCAAGGCGGACTGGGAGAGACCCAGTACTTC
>-|TRBV4-3|TRBJ1-2|many
CASSQITGLSNYGYTF
TGCGCCAGCAGCCAGATTACAGGGCTTAGTAACTATGGCTACACCTTC
>TRBD2|TRBV20-1|TRBJ2-1|many
CSAGTSGREFF
TGCAGTGCCGGGACTAGCGGGAGGGAGTTCTTC
>TRBD1|TRBV5-1|TRBJ1-2|-
CASSLGDSYGYTF
TGCGCCAGCAGCCTGGGGGACAGTTATGGCTACACCTTC
>-|TRBV5-8|TRBJ2-3|-
CASSLGLGGRTDTQYF
TGTGCCAGCAGCTTGGGTCTAGGGGGACGCACAGATACGCAGTATTTT
>-|TRBV4-3|TRBJ2-7|-
CASSQDQSYEQYF
TGCGCCAGCAGCCAAGACCAGAGCTACGAGCAGTACTTC
>TRBD1|TRBV6-9|TRBJ2-7|-
CASSSGESRDRTYEQYF
TGTGCCAGCAGTTCTGGGGAGAGCCGGGACAGAACCTACGAGCAGTACTTC
>TRBD1|TRBV5-1|TRBJ2-3|many
CASSQFGQDSPTDTQYF
TGCGCCAGCAGCCAATTCGGACAGGACAGCCCCACAGATACGCAGTATTTT
>-|TRBV6-1|TRBJ2-1|-
CASRHGQSWYNEQFF
TGTGCCAGCAGACACGGACAGTCCTGGTACAATGAGCAGTTCTTC
>-|TRBV2|TRBJ2-7|few
CASSEVVDNNQYF
TGTGCCAGCAGTGAAGTAGTGGACAATAATCAGTACTTC
>TRBD2|TRBV6-4|TRBJ2-1|-
CASSDLAGGFEQFF
TGTGCCAGCAGTGATCTAGCGGGAGGTTTTGAGCAGTTCTTC
>TRBD2|TRBV4-2|TRBJ2-2|few
CASSQDVAGGLNTGELFF
TGTGCCAGCAGCCAAGACGTAGCGGGAGGGCTGAACACCGGGGAGCTGTTTTTT
>-|TRBV7-7|TRBJ2-5|-
CASSFGQAETQYF
TGTGCTAGCAGCTTCGGACAAGCCGAGACCCAGTACTTC
>-|TRBV29-1|TRBJ2-6|few
CSVDSSGLSGANVLTF
TGCAGCGTTGACTCCTCTGGGCTCTCTGGGGCCAACGTCCTGACTTTC
>-|TRBV27|TRBJ1-6|many
CASSHAGVLGASNSPLHF
TGTGCCAGCAGCCACGCCGGGGTTTTGGGGGCGAGCAATTCACCCCTCCACTTT
>TRBD2|TRBV9|TRBJ2-3|many
CASSVASGSSTDTQYF
TGTGCCAGCAGCGTAGCTAGCGGGAGTAGCACAGATACGCAGTATTTT
>-|TRBV7-9|TRBJ2-7|few
CASSFLGVDEQYF
TGTGCCAGCAGCTTTCTGGGGGTCGACGAGCAGTACTTC
>-|TRBV4-3|TRBJ2-1|-
CASSQVRGAGEQFF
TGCGCCAGCAGCCAGGTCCGGGGGGCGGGCGAGCAGTTCTTC
>TRBD1|TRBV6-2/TRBV6-3|TRBJ1-1|many
CASSRTGVTEAFF
TGTGCCAGCAGTAGGACAGGGGTCACTGAAGCTTTCTTT
>-|TRBV15|TRBJ2-1|-
CATSRSSRVRGHNEQFF
TGTGCCACCAGCAGATCCTCCAGGGTCAGGGGTCACAATGAGCAGTTCTTC
>TRBD1|TRBV20-1|TRBJ2-2|many
CSARLPDRVGVGELFF
TGCAGTGCTAGGCTCCCCGACAGGGTCGGGGTCGGGGAGCTGTTTTTT
>-|TRBV6-5|TRBJ1-1|few
CASSYSSGAVGEAFF
TGTGCCAGCAGTTACTCCTCGGGGGCTGTAGGGGAAGCTTTCTTT
>TRBD1|TRBV4-1|TRBJ2-2|-
CASSHRNTGGKRTGELFF
TGCGCCAGCAGCCATCGAAACACAGGGGGCAAGCGGACCGGGGAGCTGTTTTTT
>-|TRBV27|TRBJ2-2|few
CASSPGAGRTGELFF
TGTGCCAGCAGTCCAGGGGCGGGTCGCACCGGGGAGCTGTTTTTT
>TRBD1|TRBV20-1|TRBJ2-5|-
CSASRRGLEETQYF
TGCAGTGCTAGTCGCAGGGGGCTGGAAGAGACCCAGTACTTC
>-|TRBV12-3/TRBV12-4|TRBJ2-5|-
CASSLGVAGAQETQYF
TGTGCCAGCAGTTTAGGTGTTGCGGGGGCCCAAGAGACCCAGTACTTC
>-|TRBV10-3|TRBJ2-5|few
CAIGGGSQETQYF
TGTGCCATCGGAGGCGGTTCCCAAGAGACCCAGTACTTC
>-|TRBV20-1|TRBJ2-3|-
CSAQATSTDTQYF
TGCAGTGCTCAAGCGACGAGCACAGATACGCAGTATTTT
>TRBD1|TRBV20-1|TRBJ2-1|-
CSAAGQGYNEQFF
TGCAGTGCTGCGGGACAGGGTTACAATGAGCAGTTCTTC
>-|TRBV12-3/TRBV12-4|TRBJ2-1|few
CASSSGYYSGEQFF
TGTGCCAGCAGTTCTGGGTACTACAGCGGTGAGCAGTTCTTC
>TRBD1|TRBV28|TRBJ2-5|many
CASSPTGTGSQETQYF
TGTGCCAGCAGCCCCACTGGGACAGGGTCCCAAGAGACCCAGTACTTC
>-|TRBV15|TRBJ2-3|once
CATRRDPERTDTQYF
TGTGCCACCCGCAGAGATCCCGAACGCACAGATACGCAGTATTTT
>TRBD2|TRBV4-3|TRBJ2-3|-
CASSQDRLAGGADTQYF
TGCGCCAGCAGCCAAGATAGGCTAGCGGGGGGTGCAGATACGCAGTATTTT
>-|TRBV20-1|TRBJ1-1|-
CSARKGTTEAFF
TGCAGTGCTAGGAAGGGGACCACTGAAGCTTTCTTT
>-|TRBV4-3|TRBJ2-6|-
CASSQELTSSGANVLTF
TGCGCCAGCAGCCAGGAGTTAACAAGTTCTGGGGCCAACGTCCTGACTTTC
>-|TRBV6-1|TRBJ1-6|few
CASSRAGTGSNSPLHF
TGTGCCAGCAGTCGAGCCGGGACCGGCTCTAATTCACCCCTCCACTTT
>-|TRBV29-1|TRBJ2-3|few
CSVARAYTDTQYF
TGCAGCGTTGCGCGGGCTTACACAGATACGCAGTATTTT
>TRBD1|TRBV5-1|TRBJ1-2|many
CASSGDGQGGYGYTF
TGCGCCAGCAGCGGAGATGGACAGGGCGGCTATGGCTACACCTTC
>TRBD1|TRBV20-1|TRBJ1-5|few
CSARDRGRGSLGSQPQHF
TGCAGTGCTAGAGATCGTGGCAGGGGGAGTTTAGGTAGTCAGCCCCAGCATTTT
>TRBD2|TRBV2|TRBJ2-2|many
CASKRTSANTGELFF
TGTGCCAGCAAAAGGACTAGCGCGAACACCGGGGAGCTGTTTTTT
>-|TRBV4-1|TRBJ1-6|many
CASSHGEGHRSYNSPLHF
TGCGCCAGCAGCCACGGTGAGGGACATCGCTCCTATAATTCACCCCTCCACTTT
>-|TRBV6-1|TRBJ2-1|many
CASSPAGQGFHNEQFF
TGTGCCAGCAGTCCGGCTGGGCAGGGGTTCCACAATGAGCAGTTCTTC
>-|TRBV6-2/TRBV6-3|TRBJ2-6|-
CASSYYGPPSGANVLTF
TGTGCCAGCAGTTACTACGGTCCGCCCTCTGGGGCCAACGTCCTGACTTTC